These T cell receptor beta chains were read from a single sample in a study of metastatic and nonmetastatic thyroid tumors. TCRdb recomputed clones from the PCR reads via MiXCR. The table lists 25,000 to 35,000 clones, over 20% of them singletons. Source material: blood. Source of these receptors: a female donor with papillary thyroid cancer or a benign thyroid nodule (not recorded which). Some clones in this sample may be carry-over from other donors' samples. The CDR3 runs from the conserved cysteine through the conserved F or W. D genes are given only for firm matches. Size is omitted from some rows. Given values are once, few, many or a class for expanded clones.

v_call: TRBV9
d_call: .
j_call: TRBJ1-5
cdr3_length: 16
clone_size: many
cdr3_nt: TGTGCCAGCAGCGTAGGTGACAGTTATAGCAATCAGCCCCAGCATTTT
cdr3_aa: CASSVGDSYSNQPQHF

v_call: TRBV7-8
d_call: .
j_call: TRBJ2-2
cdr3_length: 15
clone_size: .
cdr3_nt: TGTGCCAGCAGCTTAGTGCTAGTCACCGCGGGGGAGCTGTTTTTT
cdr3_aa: CASSLVLVTAGELFF

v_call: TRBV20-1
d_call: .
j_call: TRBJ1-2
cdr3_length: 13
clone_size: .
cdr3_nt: TGCAGTGCCATATCGGGGGGCGAGGATGGCTACACCTTC
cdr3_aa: CSAISGGEDGYTF

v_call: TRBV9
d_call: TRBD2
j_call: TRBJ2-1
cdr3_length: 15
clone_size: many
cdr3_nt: TGTGCCAGCAGCGTAGAGGGGCAGGGAGGGAATGAGCAGTTCTTC
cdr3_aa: CASSVEGQGGNEQFF

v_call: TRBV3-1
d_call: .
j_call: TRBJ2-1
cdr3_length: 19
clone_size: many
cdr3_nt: TGTGCCAGCAGCCATGCTCCCCGCACTACGGGAACTACCTACAATGAGCAGTCCTTC
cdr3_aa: CASSHAPRTTGTTYNEQSF

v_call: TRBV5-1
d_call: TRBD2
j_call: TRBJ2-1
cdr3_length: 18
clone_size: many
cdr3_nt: TGCGCCAGCAGCTTGGCCTCCGGACTAGCGGGAGTAGTAAATGAGCAGTTCTTC
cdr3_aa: CASSLASGLAGVVNEQFF

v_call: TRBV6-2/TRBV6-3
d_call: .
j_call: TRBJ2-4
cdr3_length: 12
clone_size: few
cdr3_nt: TGTGCCAGCAGTGGCATGGAAAACATTCAGTACTTC
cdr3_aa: CASSGMENIQYF

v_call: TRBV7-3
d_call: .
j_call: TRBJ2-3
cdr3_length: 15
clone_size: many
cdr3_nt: TGTGCCAGCAGCTCCTCAGGACTGGGCGCAGATACGCAGTATTTT
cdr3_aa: CASSSSGLGADTQYF

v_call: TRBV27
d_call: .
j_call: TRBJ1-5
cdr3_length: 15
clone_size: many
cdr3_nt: TGTGCCACCCCCAGGGGAGGTAGGGACAATCAGCCCCAGCATTTT
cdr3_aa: CATPRGGRDNQPQHF

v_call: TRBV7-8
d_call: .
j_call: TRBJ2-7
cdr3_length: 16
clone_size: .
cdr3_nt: TGTGCCAGCAGCTTTCTCTCGCGGCCACAACTCTACGAGCAGTACTTC
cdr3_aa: CASSFLSRPQLYEQYF

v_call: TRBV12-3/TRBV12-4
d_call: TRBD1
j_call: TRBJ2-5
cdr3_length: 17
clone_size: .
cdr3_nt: TGTGCCAGCAGCTTAGGGACAGGTGGCTCAGGTGCAGAGACCCAGTACTTC
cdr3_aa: CASSLGTGGSGAETQYF

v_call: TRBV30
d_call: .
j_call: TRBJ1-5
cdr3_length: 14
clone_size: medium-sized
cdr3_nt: TGTGCCTGGAGTATGGGGGAGGGGGATCAGCCCCAGCATTTT
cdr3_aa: CAWSMGEGDQPQHF

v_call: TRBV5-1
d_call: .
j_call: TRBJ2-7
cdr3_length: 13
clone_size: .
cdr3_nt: TGCGCCAGCAGCTACGGGGCCTCCTACGAGCAGTACTTC
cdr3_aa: CASSYGASYEQYF

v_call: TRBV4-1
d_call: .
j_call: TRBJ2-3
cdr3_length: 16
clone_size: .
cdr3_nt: TGCGCCAGCAGCCAGCCCTTGGGCAGAAGGCCGGATACGCAGTATTTT
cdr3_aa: CASSQPLGRRPDTQYF

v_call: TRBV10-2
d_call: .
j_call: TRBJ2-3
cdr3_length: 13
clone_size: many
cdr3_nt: TGCGCCAGCACCGGGACCAGCACAGATACGCAGTATTTT
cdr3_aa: CASTGTSTDTQYF